The entry below gives a single T cell receptor beta chain sequence along with its context. Its antigen is still unknown. This sample is drawn from a study of CXCR3-negative and CXCR3-positive naive CD8 T cells. The CDR3 totals 12 residues. Looked up from germline, CDR1 is SQVTM and CDR2 is ANQGSEA. Through 5' RACE with UMI labels, the TRB cDNA libraries were prepared. After re-calling the 5' RACE reads, TCRdb lists one entry per CDR3 protein, DNA absent. Recorded here are 150,000 to 170,000 distinct CDR3 sequences; the top ten clones represent nearly 0.5%. Study-level points and caveats: When CXCR3-positive naive cells were set against CXCR3-negative naive cells, the former had more hydrophobic TRB CDR3s. Naive cells that were CXCR3-negative or CXCR3-positive used TRBV-TRBJ genes alike, while memory cells diverged.

Sequencing input: naive CXCR3+ CD8+ T cells from blood. Indicated subset: CD45RO-CCR7+CD27+CD95- naive CD8+ T cells expressing CXCR3 (TNR3+). The V call is TRBV29-1, the J call TRBJ1-1. This clonotype originated in a human donor in good health. Some clones in this sample may be carry-over from other donors' samples. CDR3 residues: CSVSAGTSEAFF. Drawing the rest from reference TRBV29-1 and TRBJ1-1, the complete variable domain is SAVISQKPSRDICQRGTSLTIQCQVDSQVTMMFWYRQQPGQSLTLIATANQGSEATYESGFVIDKFPISRPNLTFSTLTVSNMSPEDSSIYLCSVSAGTSEAFFGQGTRLTVV.